A selection of T cell receptor beta chains follows, all from one sample in a study of blood T cell repertoires in COVID-19. Clones were sequenced by immunoSEQ multiplex PCR, and TCRdb holds only the in-frame ones, with some missing. The sample consists of about 56,000 clones, roughly 72% of them appearing once. Specimen: peripheral blood. These receptors all come from a woman in her 70s with COVID-19, enrolled during active disease. CDR3s include the opening cysteine and the closing phenylalanine or tryptophan. The D gene is left open where the match is weak. A clone size is listed for some rows: how often the clone was seen (once, few, many), or a class if it is expanded.

D	size	V	J	DNA	CDR3
TRBD2	.	TRBV6-5	TRBJ2-7	TGTGCCAGCAGCGGACTAGCGGGGGGCGAGCAGTACTTC	CASSGLAGGEQYF
.	.	TRBV2	TRBJ1-2	TGTGCCAGCAGTGAAGATGCCAGGAACTATGGCTACACCTTC	CASSEDARNYGYTF
.	.	TRBV5-6	TRBJ2-1	TGTGCCAGCAGCCCCTTGGAGGGCTTCAAGTTCTTC	CASSPLEGFKFF
.	few	TRBV5-5	TRBJ1-5	TGTGCCAGCAGCTTGGGGCGGAATCAGCCCCAGCATTTT	CASSLGRNQPQHF
.	.	TRBV3-1/TRBV3-2	TRBJ1-2	TGTGCCAGCAGCCAAGGAGAGGTCGATGGCTACACCTTC	CASSQGEVDGYTF
TRBD2	.	TRBV4-2	TRBJ2-3	TGTGCCAGCAGCCAAGCGGACGGGGGGAGCACAGATACGCAGTATTTT	CASSQADGGSTDTQYF
.	.	TRBV29-1	TRBJ2-3	TGCAGCGTGCCGCGAGGGCTCGACACAGATACGCAGTATTTT	CSVPRGLDTDTQYF
.	.	TRBV10-3	TRBJ1-3	TGTGCCAACCGCGGGGACTCTGGAAACACCATATATTTT	CANRGDSGNTIYF
.	.	TRBV28	TRBJ2-7	TGTGCCAGCAGTTGGGGCGGGGGCGGCTACGAGCAGTACTTC	CASSWGGGGYEQYF
.	.	TRBV27	TRBJ2-1	TGTGCCAGCAGTTTCGGGAAGGCCTACAATGAGCAGTTCTTC	CASSFGKAYNEQFF
.	.	TRBV2	TRBJ1-2	TGTGCCAGCAGTGAACAAGGGGATGGCTACACCTTC	CASSEQGDGYTF
TRBD2	few	TRBV7-9	TRBJ2-2	TGTGCCAGCAGCTCGAGCGGGGGGGCCTCCAGCACCGGGGAGCTGTTTTTT	CASSSSGGASSTGELFF
TRBD2	.	TRBV7-9	TRBJ2-2	TGTGCCAGCAGCTCCCTAGCGGGAGGGCCCTCCGGGGAGCTGTTTTTT	CASSSLAGGPSGELFF
TRBD1	once	TRBV27	TRBJ1-6	TGTGCCAGCAGTTTCTCCTGGACAGGGGTAGGCTCACCCCTCCACTTT	CASSFSWTGVGSPLHF
.	.	TRBV6-1	TRBJ1-1	TGTGCCAGCAGTGGGAATAGCCGGAACACTGAAGCTTTCTTT	CASSGNSRNTEAFF
.	.	TRBV2	TRBJ1-5	TGTGCCAGCAGCCCGGACAGCCCTCGTAGCAATCAGCCCCAGCATTTT	CASSPDSPRSNQPQHF
TRBD2	.	TRBV6-2/TRBV6-3	TRBJ2-5	TGTGCCAGCAGCCGCGCTAGTGCGGGAGGGGAGACCCAGTACTTC	CASSRASAGGETQYF
.	few	TRBV7-8	TRBJ1-1	TGTGCCAGCAGCCCCAGGGGTCAGGACACTGAAGCTTTCTTT	CASSPRGQDTEAFF
TRBD2	.	TRBV18	TRBJ2-5	TGTGCCAGCTCACCAGGGACTAGCGGGACTGAGACCCAGTACTTC	CASSPGTSGTETQYF
.	.	TRBV18	TRBJ2-7	TGTGCCAGCTCACCGACTAGAGACTCCTACGAGCAGTACTTC	CASSPTRDSYEQYF
.	once	TRBV4-3	TRBJ1-1	TGCGCCAGCAGCCAATCACGAGGACAGAAAGACACTGAAGCTTTCTTT	CASSQSRGQKDTEAFF
.	few	TRBV5-1	TRBJ2-7	TGCGCCAGCGCTCCGGCGGCGGGGTACGAGCAGTACTTC	CASAPAAGYEQYF
TRBD1	few	TRBV5-1	TRBJ2-2	TGCGCCAGCAGCGACCTGGGACAGGGGGGCACCGGGGAGCTGTTTTTT	CASSDLGQGGTGELFF
.	.	TRBV5-8	TRBJ2-5	TGTGCCAGCAGAATGACAGGTCAAGAGACCCAGTACTTC	CASRMTGQETQYF
TRBD2	.	TRBV2	TRBJ2-1	TGTGCCAGCATAGGGGGGGAGCGGGAGAGCTCCTACAATGAGCAGTTCTTC	CASIGGERESSYNEQFF
.	few	TRBV5-4	TRBJ1-6	TGTGCCAGCAGCTTGGAAAAGGGGTCCTATAATTCACCCCTCCACTTT	CASSLEKGSYNSPLHF
TRBD2	.	TRBV29-1	TRBJ2-1	TGCAGCGTTGGTAATCTAGCGGGAGATGAGCAGTTCTTC	CSVGNLAGDEQFF
.	few	TRBV2	TRBJ1-5	TGTGCCAGCAGTGAAGATTCGGGGCAGCCCCAGCATTTT	CASSEDSGQPQHF
TRBD1	.	TRBV29-1	TRBJ1-2	TGCAGCGTCCGGGACAGGGGGGAGGTTGGCTACACCTTC	CSVRDRGEVGYTF
.	.	TRBV15	TRBJ1-2	TGTGCCACCAGCAGAGAAGGAGCGAGCTCGTATGGCTACACCTTC	CATSREGASSYGYTF
.	.	TRBV19	TRBJ1-1	TGTGCCAGTAGTGAGGGTCCGGGGACTGAAGCTTTCTTT	CASSEGPGTEAFF
.	.	TRBV3-1/TRBV3-2	TRBJ2-7	TGTGCCAGCAGCCAACAAACTCAGCAGTACTTC	CASSQQTQQYF
TRBD2	.	TRBV11-2	TRBJ2-3	TGTGCCAGCAGCATTAGCGGGAGGGGCACAGATACGCAGTATTTT	CASSISGRGTDTQYF
.	many	TRBV27	TRBJ2-3	TGTGCCAGCAGTTTATCGGCGGGGTCAGATACGCAGTATTTT	CASSLSAGSDTQYF
TRBD2	.	TRBV11-3	TRBJ2-1	TGTGCCAGCAGCTTAGGGGCTCTAGCGGGAGGCGGTGAGCAGTTCTTC	CASSLGALAGGGEQFF
.	.	TRBV25-1	TRBJ2-3	TGTGCCAGCAGTTTGTCTAGCACAGATACGCAGTATTTT	CASSLSSTDTQYF
TRBD2	.	TRBV7-2	TRBJ2-5	TGTGCCAGCAGCTTACTGGCTAGCGGGGGGGCCGGAGAGACCCAGTACTTC	CASSLLASGGAGETQYF
.	.	TRBV19	TRBJ2-1	TGTGCCAGTAAGGGGGACCCGGGGTCGAATGAGCAGTTCTTC	CASKGDPGSNEQFF
.	once	TRBV7-3	TRBJ2-4	TGTGCCAGCAGCTCGCTCCCGCTAGCGAGACCTACAGCCAAAAACATTCAGTACTTC	CASSSLPLARPTAKNIQYF
.	.	TRBV7-2	TRBJ1-5	TGTGCCAGCAGTCCGGGTGTTCTGGGTCAGCCCCAGCATTTT	CASSPGVLGQPQHF
.	.	TRBV6-6	TRBJ2-5	TGTGCCAGCAGCATAACTAGACAAGAGACCCAGTACTTC	CASSITRQETQYF
TRBD1	.	TRBV6-5	TRBJ1-3	TGTGCCAGCAGACAGACAGGGGTAACTGGAAACACCATATATTTT	CASRQTGVTGNTIYF
.	.	TRBV9	TRBJ1-2	TGTGCCAGCAGCGTAGCTGCAGGGGATGGCTACACCTTC	CASSVAAGDGYTF
TRBD2	.	TRBV5-1	TRBJ2-1	TGCGCCAGCAGCTCTATTAGCGGGGGCCTCCGCAATGAGCAGTTCTTC	CASSSISGGLRNEQFF
.	.	TRBV5-1	TRBJ1-1	TGCGCCAGCAGCAAAGGCCCGGGAGTTAACACTGAAGCTTTCTTT	CASSKGPGVNTEAFF
.	.	TRBV4-1	TRBJ1-3	TGCGCCAGCAGCCAAGAGGCAGGGTGGGGAAACACCATATATTTT	CASSQEAGWGNTIYF
TRBD2	once	TRBV9	TRBJ2-1	TGTGCCAGCAGCGTCACGGGGGGAACAGAGCAGTTCTTC	CASSVTGGTEQFF
TRBD1	.	TRBV10-3	TRBJ1-1	TGTGCCATCAGACCCGGGACAGGGCTTAAGGACACTGAAGCTTTCTTT	CAIRPGTGLKDTEAFF
.	.	TRBV7-2	TRBJ1-2	TGTGCCAGCAGCCAAGGGGCGAACTATGGCTACACCTTC	CASSQGANYGYTF
.	.	TRBV19	TRBJ2-1	TGTGCCAGTAGTATAGGGGACTCCAGGAGGGCTCTTGTGGATGAGCAGTTCTTC	CASSIGDSRRALVDEQFF